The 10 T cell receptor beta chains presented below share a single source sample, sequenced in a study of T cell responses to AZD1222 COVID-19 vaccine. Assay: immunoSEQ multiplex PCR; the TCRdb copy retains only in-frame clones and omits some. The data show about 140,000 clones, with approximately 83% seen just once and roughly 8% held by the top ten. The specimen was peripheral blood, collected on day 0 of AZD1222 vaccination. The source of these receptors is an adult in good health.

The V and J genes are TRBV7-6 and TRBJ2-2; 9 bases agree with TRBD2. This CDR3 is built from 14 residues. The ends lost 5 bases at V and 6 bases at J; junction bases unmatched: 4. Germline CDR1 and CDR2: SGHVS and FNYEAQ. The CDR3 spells CASSLSGSSGELFF. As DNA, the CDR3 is TGTGCCAGCAGCCTTAGCGGGAGTTCCGGGGAGCTGTTTTTT.

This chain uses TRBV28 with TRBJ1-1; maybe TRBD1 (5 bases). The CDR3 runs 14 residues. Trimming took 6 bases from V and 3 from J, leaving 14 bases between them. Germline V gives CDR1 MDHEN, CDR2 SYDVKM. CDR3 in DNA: TGTGCCAGCAGGATCTCAAAAGGGGACACTGAAGCTTTCTTT. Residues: CASRISKGDTEAFF.

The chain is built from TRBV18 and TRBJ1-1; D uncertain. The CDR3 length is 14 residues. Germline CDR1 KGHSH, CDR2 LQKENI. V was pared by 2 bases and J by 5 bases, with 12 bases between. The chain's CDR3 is CASSPTPLETEAFF. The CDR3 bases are TGTGCCAGCTCACCAACGCCCCTGGAGACTGAAGCTTTCTTT.

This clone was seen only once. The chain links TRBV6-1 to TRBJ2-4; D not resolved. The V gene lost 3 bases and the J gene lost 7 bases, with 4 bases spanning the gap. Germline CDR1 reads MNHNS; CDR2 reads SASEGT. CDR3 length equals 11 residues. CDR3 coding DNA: TGTGCCAGCAGTGATACGAACATTCAGTACTTC. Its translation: CASSDTNIQYF.

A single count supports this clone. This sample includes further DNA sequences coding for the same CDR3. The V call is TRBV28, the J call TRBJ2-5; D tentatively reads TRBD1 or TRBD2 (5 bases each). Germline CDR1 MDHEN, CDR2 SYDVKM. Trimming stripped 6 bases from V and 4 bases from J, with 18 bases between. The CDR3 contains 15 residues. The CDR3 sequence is CASSSLAGGGETQYF. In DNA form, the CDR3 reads TGTGCCAGCAGCTCTCTAGCAGGTGGGGGAGAGACCCAGTACTTC.

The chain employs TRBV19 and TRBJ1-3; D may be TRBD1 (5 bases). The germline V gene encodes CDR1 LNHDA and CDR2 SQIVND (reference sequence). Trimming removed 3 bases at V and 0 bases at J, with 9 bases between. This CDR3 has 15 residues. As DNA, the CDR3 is TGTGCCAGTAGTATCCCCGACAGCTCTGGAAACACCATATATTTT. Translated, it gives CASSIPDSSGNTIYF.

The DNA of the CDR3 is TGTGCCAGCAGCCTGATACTCGGGACAACTTACTACGAGCAGTACTTC. It yields the protein CASSLILGTTYYEQYF. The rearrangement joins TRBV27 to TRBJ2-7, with D possibly matching TRBD1 (6 bases). CDR1 is MNHEY and CDR2 is SMNVEV in the germline V gene (reference sequence). The CDR3 is 16 amino acids. Deletions cut 6 bases from V and 3 bases from J, with 21 bases between.

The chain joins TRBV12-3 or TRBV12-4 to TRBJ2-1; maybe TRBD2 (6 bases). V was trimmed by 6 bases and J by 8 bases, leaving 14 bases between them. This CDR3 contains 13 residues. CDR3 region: CASRLGTAYEQFF. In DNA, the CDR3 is TGTGCCAGCAGGCTCGGGACTGCTTATGAGCAGTTCTTC.

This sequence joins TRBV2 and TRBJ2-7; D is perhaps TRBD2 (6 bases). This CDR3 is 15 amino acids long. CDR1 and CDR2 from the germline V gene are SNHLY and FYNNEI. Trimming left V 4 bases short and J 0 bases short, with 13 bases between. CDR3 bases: TGTGCCAGCAGTGGTGCGGGGACCAGCTCCTACGAGCAGTACTTC. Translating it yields CASSGAGTSSYEQYF.

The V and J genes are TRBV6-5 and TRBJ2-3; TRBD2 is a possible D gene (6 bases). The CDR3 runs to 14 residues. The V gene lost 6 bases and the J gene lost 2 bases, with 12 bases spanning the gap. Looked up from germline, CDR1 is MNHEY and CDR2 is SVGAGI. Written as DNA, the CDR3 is TGTGCCAGCAGACGGGACTTCTTCACAGATACGCAGTATTTT. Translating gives CASRRDFFTDTQYF.